The 19 T cell receptor beta chains given below trace back to one sample, sequenced in a study of cytomegalovirus exposure and HLA in healthy donors. Primers for the PCR totalled 60 Vbeta and 13 Jbeta. Sequencing was performed with immunoSEQ multiplex PCR; in TCRdb, only in-frame clones are kept and a portion is missing. The sample has roughly 46,000 clones; the top ten hold approximately 1%. What was sequenced was PBMCs. The receptors derive from a woman aged 40 to 50 in good health and CMV-seronegative.

The chain links TRBV19 to TRBJ2-2; 7 positions agree with TRBD2. The CDR3 spans 15 residues. Looked up from germline, CDR1 is LNHDA and CDR2 is SQIVND (reference sequence). V lost 5 bases, J lost 3 bases, and 6 bases stayed unmatched. CDR3 region: CASSLGLVYTGELFF. The CDR3 coding sequence is TGTGCCAGTAGTCTAGGACTAGTTTACACCGGGGAGCTGTTTTTT.

The chain uses TRBV28 and TRBJ1-5; no reliable D call. CDR1 MDHEN and CDR2 SYDVKM come from the germline V gene. The CDR3 is 16 amino acids. V shed 5 bases and J shed 5 bases, with 19 bases lying between them. Here the CDR3 reads CASSPSTGRRDQPQHF. The CDR3 DNA sequence: TGTGCCAGCAGTCCCTCTACCGGGAGGAGGGATCAGCCCCAGCATTTT.

The chain carries TRBV27 and TRBJ2-7; 9 nucleotides line up with TRBD2. Losses at the gene ends were 4 bases for V and 6 bases for J; bases not matched to a gene: 7. CDR3 size: 14 residues. Germline V gene sequence: CDR1 MNHEY, CDR2 SMNVEV (reference sequence). The CDR3 sequence: CASSSPGLASEQYF. CDR3 nucleotides: TGTGCCAGCAGTTCCCCGGGACTAGCCTCCGAGCAGTACTTC.

The chain has TRBV28 and TRBJ2-7; no definite D call. Trimming took 3 bases from V and 5 from J, leaving 8 bases between them. This CDR3 contains 12 residues. Per germline, CDR1 MDHEN and CDR2 SYDVKM. The CDR3, as DNA: TGTGCCAGCAGTTTTGGGCTCGACGAGCAGTACTTC. Protein product: CASSFGLDEQYF.

V is TRBV4-2 and J is TRBJ2-1, with 8 bases lining up with TRBD2. The CDR3 has 16 residues. The germline gives CDR1 LGHNA, CDR2 YNFKEQ. Trimming took 1 base from V and 5 from J; bases not matched to a gene: 7. The CDR3 DNA is TGTGCCAGCAGCCAAGCCCAAGCGGGGGCCGACAATGAGCAGTTCTTC. Translated, it gives CASSQAQAGADNEQFF.

The rearrangement links TRBV5-1 to TRBJ2-7; D possibly corresponds to TRBD1 (6 bases). Trimming left V 5 bases short and J 1 base short, with 22 bases between. This CDR3 comprises 17 residues. From germline, CDR1 is SGHRS and CDR2 YFSETQ. The CDR3: CASRGGVETGISYEQYF. CDR3 DNA sequence: TGCGCCAGCAGGGGTGGGGTCGAGACAGGAATATCCTACGAGCAGTACTTC.

CDR3 sequence: CASSRMNTEAFF. As DNA, the CDR3 is TGTGCCAGCAGCAGGATGAACACTGAAGCTTTCTTT. The genes are TRBV6-5 and TRBJ1-1; D gene ambiguous. Trimming removed 6 bases at V and 0 bases at J, with 5 bases between. Looked up from germline, CDR1 is MNHEY and CDR2 is SVGAGI. This CDR3 comprises 12 residues.

This rearrangement joins TRBV4-3 to TRBJ2-2, with D possibly matching TRBD2 (5 bases). The CDR3 loop spans 14 amino acids. Trimming removed 4 bases from V and 8 bases from J, with 14 bases in between. Per the germline V gene, CDR1 is LGHNA and CDR2 is YSLEER. The CDR3, as DNA: TGCGCCAGCAGCCGAGGGTCCGGGGTAGGGGAGCTGTTTTTT. Protein sequence: CASSRGSGVGELFF.

CDR3 in amino acids: CASSLAGASTWNTQYF. As DNA, the CDR3 is TGTGCCAGCAGCTTAGCGGGAGCATCCACATGGAATACGCAGTATTTT. The V and J genes are TRBV7-2 and TRBJ2-3; tentatively, D is TRBD2 (5 bases). V was clipped by 0 bases and J by 7 bases, with 17 bases between them. Looked up from germline, CDR1 is SGHTA and CDR2 is FQGNSA. CDR3 size: 16 residues.

The chain couples TRBV9 to TRBJ1-2; D unresolved. Trimming removed 0 bases from V and 7 bases from J, with 10 bases in between. The CDR3 spans 13 residues. Germline V gene lookup returns CDR1 SGDLS and CDR2 YYNGEE. The CDR3 here is CASSVDGSGGYTF. The CDR3 nucleotides read TGTGCCAGCAGCGTAGACGGCTCGGGTGGCTACACCTTC.

This chain links TRBV7-9 with TRBJ1-2; D is possibly TRBD1 (5 bases). Germline-derived CDR1 and CDR2 are SEHNR and FQNEAQ (reference sequence). This CDR3 has 11 amino acids. The V end was cut by 5 bases, the J end by 7 bases, with 8 bases between. CDR3 residues: CASSQDSGYTF. Written as DNA, the CDR3 is TGTGCCAGCAGCCAAGACAGTGGCTACACCTTC. The whole variable domain, remainder taken from reference TRBV7-9 and TRBJ1-2, is DTGVSQNPRHKITKRGQNVTFRCDPISEHNRLYWYRQTLGQGPEFLTYFQNEAQLEKSRLLSDRFSAERPKGSFSTLEIQRTEQGDSAMYLCASSQDSGYTFGSGTRLTVV.

This chain uses TRBV19 with TRBJ2-7, with 13 nucleotides matching TRBD2. V was pared by 6 bases and J by 5 bases, with 4 bases of the junction left unmatched. Germline V CDR1 and CDR2: LNHDA, SQIVND (reference sequence). The CDR3 runs to 14 residues. The CDR3 is CASRTTSGRDEQYF. CDR3 DNA: TGTGCCAGTAGAACCACTAGCGGGAGGGACGAGCAGTACTTC.

J is TRBJ1-4 and V is TRBV10-2; D might be TRBD1 (5 bases). V was cut by 3 bases and J by 6 bases, with 14 bases left in between. Germline V gene lookup returns CDR1 WSHSY and CDR2 SAAADI. The CDR3 extends over 15 amino acids. CDR3 amino acids: CASSDLGQGYEKLFF. As DNA, the CDR3 is TGCGCCAGCAGTGATCTTGGTCAGGGTTATGAAAAACTGTTTTTT.

The chain employs TRBV25-1 and TRBJ2-2, with TRBD1 matching over 10 bases. Germline trimming cut 5 bases from V and 6 bases from J; bases unmatched to any gene: 6. This CDR3 contains 15 residues. Germline-derived CDR1 and CDR2 are MGHDK and SYGVNS. The CDR3 nucleotides read TGTGCCAGCAGTCTAACCGGGACAGGGGCCGGGGAGCTGTTTTTT. Protein sequence: CASSLTGTGAGELFF.

The genes are TRBV27 and TRBJ1-1; 8 bases map to TRBD1. V was pared by 7 bases and J by 3 bases, with 4 bases of the junction left unmatched. This CDR3 has 13 amino acids. The germline V gene encodes CDR1 MNHEY and CDR2 SMNVEV (reference sequence). The DNA for the CDR3 is TGTGCCAGCACCGCGGACAGGGACACTGAAGCTTTCTTT. Encoded protein: CASTADRDTEAFF.

V is TRBV19 and J is TRBJ1-1; D gene uncertain. Trimming left V 3 bases short and J 1 base short, with 12 bases between. Germline assignment: CDR1 LNHDA and CDR2 SQIVND (reference sequence). The CDR3 is made up of 15 amino acids. The chain's CDR3 is CASSIPRAANTEAFF. In DNA form, the CDR3 reads TGTGCCAGTAGTATCCCGAGGGCAGCGAACACTGAAGCTTTCTTT.

This chain uses TRBV15 with TRBJ2-7; a weak D match, TRBD2 (6 bases). Trimming took off 0 bases at V and 4 bases at J, with 10 bases between the two ends. Looked up from germline, CDR1 is LNHNV and CDR2 is YYDKDF (reference sequence). The CDR3 contains 14 residues. Written as DNA, the CDR3 is TGTGCCACCAGCAGAGAGGGAGGAACTTACGAGCAGTACTTC. It encodes CATSREGGTYEQYF.

This sequence joins TRBV7-9 and TRBJ2-2; 7 bases are shared with TRBD1. Germline lookup yields CDR1 SEHNR and CDR2 FQNEAQ (reference sequence). With 5 bases clipped from V and 5 bases from J, the junction kept 2 bases outside the gene matches. The CDR3 covers 13 residues. CDR3 in DNA: TGTGCCAGCAGCACAGGGGTAACCGGGGAGCTGTTTTTT. Protein sequence: CASSTGVTGELFF.

V usage is TRBV29-1 and J usage is TRBJ1-4; unclear D gene. The germline CDR1 and CDR2 sequences are SQVTM and ANQGSEA. The length of the CDR3 is 15 residues. Trimming pared 5 bases from V and 2 bases from J, leaving 15 bases between. The CDR3 spells CSVRVGPGTNEKLFF. The CDR3 region has the DNA TGCAGCGTTCGCGTAGGCCCGGGGACTAATGAAAAACTGTTTTTT.